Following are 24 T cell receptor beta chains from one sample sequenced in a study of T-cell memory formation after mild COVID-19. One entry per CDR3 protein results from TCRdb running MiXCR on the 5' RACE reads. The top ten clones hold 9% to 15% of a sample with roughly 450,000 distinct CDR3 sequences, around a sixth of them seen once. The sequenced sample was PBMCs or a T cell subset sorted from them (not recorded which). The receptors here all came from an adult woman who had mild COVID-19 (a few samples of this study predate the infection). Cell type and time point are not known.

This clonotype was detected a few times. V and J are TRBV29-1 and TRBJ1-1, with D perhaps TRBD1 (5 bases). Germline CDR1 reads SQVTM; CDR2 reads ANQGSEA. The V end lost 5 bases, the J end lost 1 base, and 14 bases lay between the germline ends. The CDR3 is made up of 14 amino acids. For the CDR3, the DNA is TGCAGCGTTATGGGGCGCGGGCGGAACACTGAAGCTTTCTTT. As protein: CSVMGRGRNTEAFF.

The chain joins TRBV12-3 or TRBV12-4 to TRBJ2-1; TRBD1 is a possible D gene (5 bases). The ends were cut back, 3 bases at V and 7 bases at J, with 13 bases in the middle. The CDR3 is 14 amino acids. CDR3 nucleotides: TGTGCCAGCAGTTTCAGGGAATCCAAGAATGAGCAGTTCTTC. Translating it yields CASSFRESKNEQFF.

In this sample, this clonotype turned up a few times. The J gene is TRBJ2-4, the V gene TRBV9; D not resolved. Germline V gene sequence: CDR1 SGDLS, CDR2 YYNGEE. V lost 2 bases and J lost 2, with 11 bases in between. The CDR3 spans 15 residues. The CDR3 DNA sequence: TGTGCCAGCAGCGTGCAAGGGAACACCAAAAACATTCAGTACTTC. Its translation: CASSVQGNTKNIQYF.

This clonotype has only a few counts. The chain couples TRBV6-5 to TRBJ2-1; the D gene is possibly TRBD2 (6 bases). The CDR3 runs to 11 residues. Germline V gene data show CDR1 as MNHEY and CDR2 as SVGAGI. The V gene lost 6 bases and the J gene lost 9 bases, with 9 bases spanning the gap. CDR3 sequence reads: CASSPGVEQFF. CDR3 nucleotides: TGTGCCAGCAGCCCGGGGGTTGAGCAGTTCTTC.

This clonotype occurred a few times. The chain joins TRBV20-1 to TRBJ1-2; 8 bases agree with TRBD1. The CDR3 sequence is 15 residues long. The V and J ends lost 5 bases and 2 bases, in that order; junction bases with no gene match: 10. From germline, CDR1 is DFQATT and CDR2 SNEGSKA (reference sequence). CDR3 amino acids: CSAPGGALGNYGYTF. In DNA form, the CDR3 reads TGCAGTGCTCCAGGGGGCGCATTGGGAAACTATGGCTACACCTTC.

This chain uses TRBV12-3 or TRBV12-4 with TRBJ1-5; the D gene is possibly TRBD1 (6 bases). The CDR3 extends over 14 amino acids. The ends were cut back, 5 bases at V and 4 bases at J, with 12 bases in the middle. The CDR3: CASSLQTGNQPQHF. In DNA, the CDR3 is TGTGCCAGCAGTCTCCAGACAGGTAATCAGCCCCAGCATTTT.

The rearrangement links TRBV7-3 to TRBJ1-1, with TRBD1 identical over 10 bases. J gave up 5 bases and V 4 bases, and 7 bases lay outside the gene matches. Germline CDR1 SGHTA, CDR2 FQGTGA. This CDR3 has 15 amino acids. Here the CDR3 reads CASSSQTGGKTEAFF. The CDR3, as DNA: TGTGCCAGCAGCTCTCAGACAGGGGGCAAGACTGAAGCTTTCTTT.

DNA for the CDR3: TGTGCCAGAGTAGCGGCTTACAATGAGCAGTTCTTC. Translated, it gives CARVAAYNEQFF. The chain employs TRBV21-1 and TRBJ2-1; the table's D call TRBD2 went unverified against the DNA. TRBV21-1 is a pseudogene segment. This CDR3 has 12 amino acids.

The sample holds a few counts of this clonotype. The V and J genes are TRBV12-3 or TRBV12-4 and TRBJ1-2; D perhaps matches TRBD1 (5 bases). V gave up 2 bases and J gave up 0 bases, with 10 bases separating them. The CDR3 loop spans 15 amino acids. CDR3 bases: TGTGCCAGCAGTTTATCGGGGGGGACTAACTATGGCTACACCTTC. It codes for CASSLSGGTNYGYTF.

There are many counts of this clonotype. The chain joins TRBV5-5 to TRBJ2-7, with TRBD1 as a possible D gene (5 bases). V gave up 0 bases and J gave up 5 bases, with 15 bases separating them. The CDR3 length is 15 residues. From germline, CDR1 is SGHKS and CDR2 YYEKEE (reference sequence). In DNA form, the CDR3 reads TGTGCCAGCAGCTTGGTGGCAGGGTGGATTGACGAGCAGTACTTC. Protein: CASSLVAGWIDEQYF. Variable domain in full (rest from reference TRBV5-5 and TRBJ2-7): DAGVTQSPTHLIKTRGQQVTLRCSPISGHKSVSWYQQVLGQGPQFIFQYYEKEERGRGNFPDRFSARQFPNYSSELNVNALLLGDSALYLCASSLVAGWIDEQYFGPGTRLTVT.

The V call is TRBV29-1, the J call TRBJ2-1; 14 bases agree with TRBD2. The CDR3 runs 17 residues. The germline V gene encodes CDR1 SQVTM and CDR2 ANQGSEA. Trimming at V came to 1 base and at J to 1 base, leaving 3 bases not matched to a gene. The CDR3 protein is CSVEGTSGRYSYNEQFF. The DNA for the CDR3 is TGCAGCGTTGAAGGGACTAGCGGGAGGTATTCCTACAATGAGCAGTTCTTC.

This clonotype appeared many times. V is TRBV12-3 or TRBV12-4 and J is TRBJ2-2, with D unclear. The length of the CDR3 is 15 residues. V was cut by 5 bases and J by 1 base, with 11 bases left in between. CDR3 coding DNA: TGTGCCAGCAGTCCGAGGACCGGGAACACCGGGGAGCTGTTTTTT. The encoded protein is CASSPRTGNTGELFF.

In DNA form, the CDR3 reads TGTGCCAGCCACTCCGCGGGGGAGGGCTACACCTTC. Amino acids: CASHSAGEGYTF. V and J are TRBV7-3 and TRBJ1-2, with a tentative D call TRBD1 (5 bases). This CDR3 is 12 amino acids long. Deletions cut 8 bases from V and 8 bases from J, with 15 bases between. The germline V gene encodes CDR1 SGHTA and CDR2 FQGTGA.

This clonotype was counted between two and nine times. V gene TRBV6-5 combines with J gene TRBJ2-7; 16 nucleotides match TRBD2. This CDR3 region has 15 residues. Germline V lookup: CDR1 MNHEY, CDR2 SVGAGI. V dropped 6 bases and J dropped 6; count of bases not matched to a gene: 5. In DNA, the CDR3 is TGTGCCAGCAGCCCAGGGACTAGCGGGAGGGTCGAGCAGTACTTC. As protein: CASSPGTSGRVEQYF.

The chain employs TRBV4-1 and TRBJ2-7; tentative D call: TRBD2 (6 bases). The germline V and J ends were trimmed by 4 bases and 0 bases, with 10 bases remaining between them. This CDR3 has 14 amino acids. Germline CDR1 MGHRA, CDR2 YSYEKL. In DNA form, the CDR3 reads TGCGCCAGCAGCCCACCTAGCGACTCCTACGAGCAGTACTTC. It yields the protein CASSPPSDSYEQYF.

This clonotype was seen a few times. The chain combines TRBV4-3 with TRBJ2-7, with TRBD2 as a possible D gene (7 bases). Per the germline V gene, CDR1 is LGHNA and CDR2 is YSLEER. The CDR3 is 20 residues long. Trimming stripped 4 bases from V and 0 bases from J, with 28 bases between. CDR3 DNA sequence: TGCGCCAGCAGCCCAGGACCCCTCCAAGGGGGGGACTTCAGCTCCTACGAGCAGTACTTC. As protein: CASSPGPLQGGDFSSYEQYF.

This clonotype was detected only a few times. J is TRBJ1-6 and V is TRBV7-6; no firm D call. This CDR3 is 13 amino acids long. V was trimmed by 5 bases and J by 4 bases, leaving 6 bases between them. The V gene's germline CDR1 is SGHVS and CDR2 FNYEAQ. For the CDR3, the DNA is TGTGCCAGCAGCCAAGGATATAATTCACCCCTCCACTTT. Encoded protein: CASSQGYNSPLHF.

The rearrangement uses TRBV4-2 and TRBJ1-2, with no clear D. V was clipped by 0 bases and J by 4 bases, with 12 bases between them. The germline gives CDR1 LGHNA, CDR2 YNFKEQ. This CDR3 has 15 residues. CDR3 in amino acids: CASSQDHPRSYGYTF. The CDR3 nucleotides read TGTGCCAGCAGCCAAGATCACCCTCGGAGCTATGGCTACACCTTC.

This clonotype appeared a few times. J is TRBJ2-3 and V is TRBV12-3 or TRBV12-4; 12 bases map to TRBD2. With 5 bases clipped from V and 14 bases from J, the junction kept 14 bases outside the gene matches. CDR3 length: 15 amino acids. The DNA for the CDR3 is TGTGCCAGCAGTCCACGACTAGCGGGGGCCACGACGGCGTATTTT. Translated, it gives CASSPRLAGATTAYF.

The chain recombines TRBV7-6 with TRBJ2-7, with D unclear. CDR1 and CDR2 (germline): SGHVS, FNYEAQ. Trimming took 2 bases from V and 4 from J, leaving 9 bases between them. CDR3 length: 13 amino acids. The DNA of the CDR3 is TGTGCCAGCAGCTTAAAGTCCCATTACGAGCAGTACTTC. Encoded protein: CASSLKSHYEQYF.

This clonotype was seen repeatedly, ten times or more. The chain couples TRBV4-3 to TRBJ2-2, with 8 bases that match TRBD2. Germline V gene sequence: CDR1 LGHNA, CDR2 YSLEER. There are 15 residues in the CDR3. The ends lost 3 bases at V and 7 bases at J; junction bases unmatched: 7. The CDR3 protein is CASSQGLDRGGELFF. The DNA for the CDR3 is TGCGCCAGCAGCCAGGGACTAGATCGGGGCGGGGAGCTGTTTTTT.

CDR3 protein: CASSQDRTGYTEAFF. The CDR3 DNA is TGCGCCAGCAGCCAAGATAGAACGGGCTACACTGAAGCTTTCTTT. The J gene is TRBJ1-1, the V gene TRBV4-3, with unresolved D. With 0 bases removed from V and 3 bases from J, the gap between germline ends came to 11 bases. Germline assignment: CDR1 LGHNA and CDR2 YSLEER. The CDR3 loop spans 15 amino acids.

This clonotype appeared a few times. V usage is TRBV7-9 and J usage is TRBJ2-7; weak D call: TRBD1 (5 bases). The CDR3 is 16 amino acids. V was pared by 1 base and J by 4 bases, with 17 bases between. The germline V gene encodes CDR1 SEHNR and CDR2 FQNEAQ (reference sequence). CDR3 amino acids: CASSLEGRANGYEQYF. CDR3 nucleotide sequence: TGTGCCAGCAGCTTAGAAGGCAGGGCGAACGGTTACGAGCAGTACTTC. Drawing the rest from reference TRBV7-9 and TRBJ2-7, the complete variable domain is DTGVSQNPRHKITKRGQNVTFRCDPISEHNRLYWYRQTLGQGPEFLTYFQNEAQLEKSRLLSDRFSAERPKGSFSTLEIQRTEQGDSAMYLCASSLEGRANGYEQYFGPGTRLTVT.

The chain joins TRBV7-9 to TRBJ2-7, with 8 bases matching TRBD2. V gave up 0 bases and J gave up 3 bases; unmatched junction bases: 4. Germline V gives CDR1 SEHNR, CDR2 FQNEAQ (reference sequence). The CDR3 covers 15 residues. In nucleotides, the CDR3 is TGTGCCAGCAGCTTAGCCAGCGGGGGATTCTACGAGCAGTACTTC. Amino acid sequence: CASSLASGGFYEQYF. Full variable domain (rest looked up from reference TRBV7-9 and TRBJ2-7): DTGVSQNPRHKITKRGQNVTFRCDPISEHNRLYWYRQTLGQGPEFLTYFQNEAQLEKSRLLSDRFSAERPKGSFSTLEIQRTEQGDSAMYLCASSLASGGFYEQYFGPGTRLTVT.